This T cell receptor (beta chain) was sequenced in a study of CD8+ T cells in alopecia areata. About this clone: The antigen is not known.

Sequencing templates came from extracted RNA that was reverse transcribed into cDNA. Profiled with immunoSEQ multiplex PCR; TCRdb holds only in-frame clones, not every one. The table has about 190,000 clones, around 64% seen once. Treatment in this sample: oral pan-JAK inhibitor, 5-10 mg twice daily. Points from the study as a whole: Mice showed clearer TCR sharing than patients did, a gap that was possibly HLA-related. In lesional scalp, particularly from alopecia totalis/universalis, clonality was higher than in normal scalp.

Germline V lookup: CDR1 SGHAT, CDR2 FQNNGV. CDR3 length: 15 amino acids. V lost 2 bases and J 4 bases, leaving 12 bases between the germline ends. The input for sequencing was CD4+ T cells sorted from blood, taken around week 49, from a patient treated with tofacitinib. This clonotype was obtained from a human donor with alopecia areata. The chain is built from TRBV11-2 and TRBJ1-3, with D unclear. The chain's CDR3 is CASSLSGLGGNTIYF. The DNA for the CDR3 is TGTGCCAGCAGCTTAAGCGGGTTGGGAGGAAACACCATATATTTT. The full variable domain, in which reference TRBV11-2 and TRBJ1-3 provide the parts outside the CDR3, is EAGVAQSPRYKIIEKRQSVAFWCNPISGHATLYWYQQILGQGPKLLIQFQNNGVVDDSQLPKDRFSAERLKGVDSTLKIQPAKLEDSAVYLCASSLSGLGGNTIYFGEGSWLTVV.